The following is a T cell receptor (beta chain) sequence with its context. Its target antigen remains unknown. No base quality values were provided; no much bigger clone lies one nucleotide off. Using the immunoSEQ TRB Survey service, rearranged CDR3 beta regions were amplified from genomic DNA with multiplex V and J primers. To keep depth equal across samples, survey-level sequencing depth of up to 500,000 reads per sample was applied. Libraries were purified and pooled, and sequencing was performed on Illumina technology. On the authors' methods: immunoSEQ online tools were used for productive clonality, sample overlap, pairwise scatters, CDR3 beta length, V/D/J gene usage and productiveness. Calculated diversity was defined as the number of unique rearrangements divided by total templates, multiplied by 100, and Shannon and Simpson indices were computed as well. Principal component analysis used the R prcomp function and ggbiplot package on Z-score normalized data. Blood-rectal clonal overlap within each subject was quantified with Morisita's index. TCRdb re-hosts the immuneACCESS table, in-frame sequences only. Its copies lack some clones; in the studies checked, an unresolved V gene accounts for under half of them, and the cause for the rest is not known. D and trimming were read from the DNA, whereas the V and J calls and clone size are those reported in that table. This sample has roughly 60,000 clones in its table, and more than 75% of those were observed once. The top ten hold about 1.5% of the sample.

The control children had a colonoscopy because IBD was suspected, showed normal endoscopy both macroscopically and histologically, and did not receive an IBD diagnosis during the next year. Blood was sampled at the time of the colonoscopy. The Wizard kit (Promega) was used to extract genomic DNA from blood and intestinal samples. The sample is drawn from a study of pediatric ulcerative colitis (dated by TCRdb to about 2019). Background for the entire study: From roughly 10 newly diagnosed, treatment-naive pediatric ulcerative colitis patients and a few non-IBD control children, paired blood and rectal samples were collected.

Overall results and qualifications from the work: Two rectal CDR3 clonotypes were present in all ulcerative colitis patients and in none of the controls. Significantly higher autologous blood-rectal clonal overlap was found in ulcerative colitis patients than in controls, which suggested increased T cell trafficking to inflamed tissue. The healthy control group was small, consisting of only a handful of individuals. Because repertoires were derived from total lymphocyte DNA, patterns in rare subsets such as regulatory T cells may not have been reflected. Controls, mild-moderate and acute severe colitis patients were separated by rectal repertoire features, and reduced rectal diversity due to clonal expansions was observed in acute severe colitis. For technical reasons, substantially fewer templates were yielded by the blood samples of two patients, and these blood samples were excluded from blood-rectal overlap analysis.

The CDR3 numbers 14 residues from cysteine through phenylalanine. Of all the DNA, just the CDR3 is kept, 42 bases in frame from base 1. According to the germline V gene (reference sequence), CDR1 reads LNHDA and CDR2 reads SQIVND. The V and J ends are trimmed by 3 bases and 4 bases, leaving 10 bases between them. The sequence derives from a boy younger than 18 who was a control in a study of pediatric ulcerative colitis. The rearranged segments are TRBV19 and TRBJ2-1; the D gene is perhaps TRBD2, on 6 matching bases. Sequencing was performed on blood. In nucleotide form, the sequence is TGTGCCAGTAGTATGGGGGGAGAATACAATGAGCAGTTCTTC. Its product reads: CASSMGGEYNEQFF.